Listed below are T cell receptor beta chains from one sample, sequenced in a study of chemoradiotherapy in HPV16-positive cancers. Assay used: immunoSEQ multiplex PCR; TCRdb lists only in-frame clones, some missing. The repertoire has about 15,000 clones, approximately 91% of them found once; the top ten carry less than 3%. The sample was blood, taken from a patient who underwent chemoradiotherapy. These receptors originate from a human donor with HPV-associated anogenital cancer. Both conserved end residues are trimmed from each CDR3.

TRBV11-2	ASSLGSKGPTHQPQH
TRBV12-5	ASGLVPTLNEQF
TRBV19	ASSPRQETQY
TRBV5-4	ASSLEQLQETQY
TRBV25-1	ASSEGGSLNEQF
TRBV18	ASSPQGTEAF
TRBV19	ASSIQGLETQY
TRBV28	ASKSRAPGRNSPLH
TRBV7-9	ASSLGQLNSPLH
TRBV29-1	SDQKEGG
TRBV9	ASSVVPSPGYGYT
TRBV5-4	ASSYGTAYGYT
TRBV7-9	ASSSDRGEAF
TRBV11-3	ASSSILAGGDNEQF
TRBV11-1	ASSPQGYTEAF
TRBV4-2	ASSQDGQGSGNTIY
TRBV18	ASSPISTQTGSEKLF
TRBV6-4	ASSDTAGSTDTQY
TRBV7-9	ASSLRAGEIGTQY
TRBV6-5	ASKRTEQLEQY
TRBV7-2	ASSLGGGRYNEQF
TRBV6-5	ASSYSEGFYETQY
TRBV9	ASSVSPTVNTEAF
TRBV30	AWSSQGGGFAAGNTIY
TRBV19	ASSIVFGQGAQETQY